This T cell receptor beta chain stems from a study of long-term antiretroviral therapy in people with HIV. Study-level results: It was not possible to obtain data on ART adherence, viral resistance or therapy changes. With ART, diversity went up but was still lower than in transplant donor controls. HIV repertoire CDR3 lengths ranged less widely than those of controls.

Note on this clone: Its target is unknown.

Unmatched junction bases numbered 10, after V lost 7 bases and J lost 7 bases. CDR3 length: 15 amino acids. CDR1 is SNHLY, CDR2 FYNNEI, per germline. Investigators performed immunoSEQ version v3.0 at survey level. The data were produced by immunoSEQ multiplex PCR, yet TCRdb's version contains in-frame clones alone and is incomplete. The sample holds tens of thousands of clones, 82% seen once. This specimen was unsorted PBMCs, taken 0.3 years after starting antiretroviral therapy. This sequence originates from a man between 18 and 29 years old with HIV. This chain uses TRBV2 with TRBJ2-2; the match to TRBD2 covers 9 bases. This CDR3 reads CASIRSGGIGGELFF. Written as DNA, the CDR3 is TGTGCCAGCATCCGGAGCGGGGGGATCGGCGGGGAGCTGTTTTTT. The full variable domain, rest sourced from reference TRBV2 and TRBJ2-2, is EPEVTQTPSHQVTQMGQEVILRCVPISNHLYFYWYRQILGQKVEFLVSFYNNEISEKSEIFDDQFSVERPDGSNFTLKIRSTKLEDSAMYFCASIRSGGIGGELFFGEGSRLTVL.